The 18 T cell receptor beta chains presented below share a single source sample, sequenced in a study of shared clonotypes between healthy human individuals. Assay used: immunoSEQ multiplex PCR; TCRdb lists only in-frame clones, some missing. The table has about 2.4 million clones, roughly 93% seen once. Sequencing was performed on naive CD4+ T cells from PBMCs. The subset denotes: CD45RA+ positively selected. These receptors all stem from a man aged 18 to 35 in good health. Some clones in this sample may be carry-over from other donors' samples.

V usage is TRBV4-3 and J usage is TRBJ2-1, with 11 bases identical to TRBD2. With 4 bases clipped from V and 2 bases from J, the junction kept 4 bases outside the gene matches. The germline V gene has CDR1 LGHNA and CDR2 YSLEER. This CDR3 has 16 amino acids. The CDR3 sequence is CASSRRLAGTYNEQFF. The CDR3 DNA reads TGCGCCAGCAGCCGAAGACTAGCGGGAACCTACAATGAGCAGTTCTTC.

V and J are TRBV4-3 and TRBJ2-3; D possibly corresponds to TRBD2 (5 bases). CDR3 length equals 21 residues. Germline assignment: CDR1 LGHNA and CDR2 YSLEER. The ends were cut back, 1 base at V and 4 bases at J, with 30 bases in the middle. The CDR3 nucleotides are TGCGCCAGCAGCCAAGGTCGTTGGAGGATCGCGAGGACCGCTTTCGCAGATACGCAGTATTTT. Its translation: CASSQGRWRIARTAFADTQYF.

This chain joins TRBV5-1 and TRBJ2-5, with TRBD2 identical over 10 bases. V was pared by 4 bases and J by 6 bases, with 9 bases of the junction left unmatched. The CDR3 is 15 amino acids. The V gene's germline CDR1 is SGHRS and CDR2 YFSETQ. The CDR3 DNA reads as TGCGCCAGCAGCGTGGCTAGCGGGAGAGTCAAGACCCAGTACTTC. Translating gives CASSVASGRVKTQYF.

V gene TRBV10-1 combines with J gene TRBJ1-5; TRBD1 matches 7 bases. Germline trimming cut 7 bases from V and 0 bases from J; bases unmatched to any gene: 15. The V gene's germline CDR1 is WNHNN and CDR2 SYGVQD (reference sequence). This CDR3 spans 18 amino acids. DNA for the CDR3: TGCGCCAGCACCCAGGAGGGGGCAGGGGCCATTAGCAATCAGCCCCAGCATTTT. It codes for CASTQEGAGAISNQPQHF.

This sequence joins TRBV5-1 and TRBJ2-2, with TRBD1 identical over 7 bases. The CDR3 length is 15 residues. Losses at the gene ends were 4 bases for V and 3 bases for J; bases not matched to a gene: 6. Germline V lookup: CDR1 SGHRS, CDR2 YFSETQ. CDR3 residues: CASSNARGHTGELFF. CDR3 nucleotide sequence: TGCGCCAGCAGCAACGCTAGGGGGCACACCGGGGAGCTGTTTTTT.

V gene TRBV11-2 combines with J gene TRBJ2-1; D possibly corresponds to TRBD2 (6 bases). The germline gives CDR1 SGHAT, CDR2 FQNNGV. The V end lost 3 bases, the J end lost 8 bases, and 11 bases lay between the germline ends. The CDR3 runs 13 residues. CDR3 region: CASSFRGIDEQFF. The CDR3 DNA sequence: TGTGCCAGCAGCTTCCGCGGGATAGATGAGCAGTTCTTC.

The chain couples TRBV28 to TRBJ1-2, with 7 bases identical to TRBD1. CDR3 length: 17 residues. V gave up 5 bases and J gave up 8 bases; unmatched junction bases: 20. Looked up from germline, CDR1 is MDHEN and CDR2 is SYDVKM. CDR3 region: CASSPGTAIHLWRGYTF. The CDR3 coding sequence is TGTGCCAGCAGTCCCGGGACAGCCATTCACCTTTGGAGAGGCTACACCTTC.

The chain joins TRBV7-2 to TRBJ2-3; unclear D gene. From germline, CDR1 is SGHTA and CDR2 FQGNSA. Trimming removed 3 bases at V and 0 bases at J, with 7 bases between. This CDR3 has 14 residues. The DNA for the CDR3 is TGTGCCAGCAGCTTTCGGGCCAGCACAGATACGCAGTATTTT. Protein: CASSFRASTDTQYF.

The rearrangement joins TRBV10-3 to TRBJ2-2, with unresolved D. Germline CDR1 and CDR2: ENHRY and SYGVKD. The CDR3 has 17 residues. Trimming cost V 6 bases and J 2 bases, with 19 bases left between them. This CDR3 is CAIRIIRTEPNTGELFF. CDR3 DNA: TGTGCCATCAGAATCATACGAACGGAACCAAACACCGGGGAGCTGTTTTTT.

The J gene is TRBJ2-1, the V gene TRBV10-3, with 7 bases matching TRBD1. Per germline, CDR1 ENHRY and CDR2 SYGVKD. J lost 12 bases, V lost 3 bases, and 2 bases had no gene match. The CDR3 contains 11 residues. Here the CDR3 reads CAISEGGGQFF. DNA for the CDR3: TGTGCCATCAGTGAAGGGGGCGGGCAGTTCTTC.

The rearrangement uses TRBV9 and TRBJ1-3; TRBD1 might be the D (6 bases). V lost 5 bases and J lost 0, with 15 bases in between. The CDR3 loop spans 16 amino acids. Germline CDR1 reads SGDLS; CDR2 reads YYNGEE. CDR3 region: CASSRGGVNSGNTIYF. The CDR3 DNA sequence: TGTGCCAGCAGTCGCGGGGGCGTGAACTCTGGAAACACCATATATTTT.

The chain is built from TRBV28 and TRBJ2-7; D is perhaps TRBD1 or TRBD2 (7 bases each). There are 14 residues in the CDR3. V lost 5 bases and J 4 bases, leaving 15 bases between the germline ends. In germline, CDR1 is MDHEN, CDR2 SYDVKM. The CDR3 nucleotides are TGTGCCAGCAGTGGCAGGGGGGGTTCTTACGAGCAGTACTTC. This gives the protein CASSGRGGSYEQYF.

The table lists this clone with a count of one. This sequence joins TRBV28 and TRBJ1-5, with a tentative D call TRBD1 (5 bases). V gave up 5 bases and J gave up 3 bases, with 20 bases separating them. This CDR3 region has 17 residues. Per germline, CDR1 MDHEN and CDR2 SYDVKM. CDR3: CASSLPGTGGNNQPQHF. The CDR3 DNA is TGTGCCAGCAGTCTGCCCGGGACGGGGGGGAACAATCAGCCCCAGCATTTT.

This chain joins TRBV7-3 and TRBJ2-1; 15 bases align to TRBD2. The J segment lost 0 bases and the V segment lost 5 bases, leaving 5 bases of the junction unmatched. Germline values: CDR1 SGHTA, CDR2 FQGTGA. The CDR3 contains 18 residues. The CDR3: CASSGGLAGGRSYNEQFF. CDR3 nucleotide sequence: TGTGCCAGCAGCGGGGGACTAGCGGGAGGCCGCTCCTACAATGAGCAGTTCTTC.

The chain joins TRBV28 to TRBJ1-3; the match to TRBD1 covers 7 bases. This CDR3 has 14 residues. The germline gives CDR1 MDHEN, CDR2 SYDVKM. V lost 8 bases to trimming and J lost 5 bases; unmatched junction nucleotides: 9. DNA of the CDR3: TGTGCCAGCCTTAATACAGGGGTGAGAAACACCATATATTTT. It yields the protein CASLNTGVRNTIYF.

This clone occurred once. This chain uses TRBV7-2 with TRBJ2-7; unclear D gene. The germline V gene encodes CDR1 SGHTA and CDR2 FQGNSA. The length of the CDR3 is 14 residues. The V gene lost 1 base and the J gene lost 1 base, with 8 bases spanning the gap. The CDR3 here is CASSLGRKSYEQYF. DNA for the CDR3: TGTGCCAGCAGCTTAGGTCGTAAATCCTACGAGCAGTACTTC.

To note about this clone: The same CDR3 is also encoded by other DNA sequences in this sample. The chain employs TRBV28 and TRBJ2-5; 7 nucleotides match TRBD2. Judging by the DNA end, TRBJ2-7 fits better; the J call may be wrong. The CDR3 has 12 amino acids. Germline V lookup: CDR1 MDHEN, CDR2 SYDVKM. CDR3 loop: CASSLGGYEQYF. For the CDR3, the DNA is TGTGCCAGCAGTTTGGGAGGGTACGAGCAGTACTTC.

The rearrangement uses TRBV6-5 and TRBJ2-7; 7 bases are shared with TRBD1. With 7 bases clipped from V and 2 bases from J, the junction kept 8 bases outside the gene matches. The CDR3 has 14 residues. The germline V gene has CDR1 MNHEY and CDR2 SVGAGI. CDR3: CASMTGPIPYEQYF. CDR3 in DNA: TGTGCCAGCATGACAGGGCCAATTCCCTACGAGCAGTACTTC.